The 21 T cell receptor beta chains reported below all come from one sample, sequenced in a study of T cell repertoires in aging, cancer and after chemotherapy. Amplification of TCR beta used genomic DNA extracted from peripheral blood. TRB rearrangements spanning V, D and J were amplified using mixed TRB-A/B primers. TCRdb called the multiplex PCR reads again in MiXCR, with one record for every CDR3 protein. The data contain 1,000 to 1,500 distinct CDR3 sequences, roughly 22% of them singletons. The specimen was blood. All receptors derive from a human donor with a solid tumor.

This clonotype is labeled as medium-sized. This chain joins TRBV5-1 and TRBJ1-1; D not certain. Germline V CDR1 and CDR2: SGHRS, YFSETQ. Trimming removed 4 bases at V and 7 bases at J, with 8 bases between. The CDR3 contains 11 residues. CDR3 amino acids: CASSPGGEAFF. The CDR3 coding sequence is TGCGCCAGCAGCCCGGGAGGTGAAGCTTTCTTT. Filled out from reference TRBV5-1 and TRBJ1-1, the complete variable domain reads KAGVTQTPRYLIKTRGQQVTLSCSPISGHRSVSWYQQTPGQGLQFLFEYFSETQRNKGNFPGRFSGRQFSNSRSEMNVSTLELGDSALYLCASSPGGEAFFGQGTRLTVV.

This chain joins TRBV7-2 and TRBJ1-2, with D maybe TRBD1 (6 bases). Between the trimmed V and J ends, which lost 2 bases and 6 bases, there was a span of 10 bases. The CDR3 totals 13 residues. Germline CDR1 and CDR2: SGHTA and FQGNSA. Here the CDR3 DNA reads TGTGCCAGCAGCTTACAAAGGGGGAATGGCTACACCTTC. Translating gives CASSLQRGNGYTF.

This chain uses TRBV7-2 with TRBJ2-3; 13 bases are shared with TRBD2. V gave up 4 bases and J gave up 4 bases; unmatched junction bases: 5. Looked up from germline, CDR1 is SGHTA and CDR2 is FQGNSA. This CDR3 has 16 amino acids. CDR3 sequence (DNA): TGTGCCAGCAGCTCGGGACTAGCGGGGCTACCAGATACGCAGTATTTT. It is translated as CASSSGLAGLPDTQYF.

This clonotype is medium-sized in the sample. V usage is TRBV5-4 and J usage is TRBJ2-7; 9 positions match TRBD2. This CDR3 spans 15 amino acids. Trimming cost V 4 bases and J 2 bases; bases outside gene matches: 7. Germline-derived CDR1 and CDR2 are SGHNT and YYREEE (reference sequence). The CDR3 DNA sequence: TGTGCCAGCAGCGGGGCGGGGGGGACCCCCTACGAGCAGTACTTC. Translation: CASSGAGGTPYEQYF. The full variable domain, completed using reference TRBV5-4 and TRBJ2-7, is ETGVTQSPTHLIKTRGQQVTLRCSSQSGHNTVSWYQQALGQGPQFIFQYYREEENGRGNFPPRFSGLQFPNYSSELNVNALELDDSALYLCASSGAGGTPYEQYFGPGTRLTVT.

Relative to its sample, this clonotype is medium-sized. The chain combines TRBV7-6 with TRBJ2-3; 7 bases fit TRBD2. The CDR3 spans 16 residues. The germline V gene has CDR1 SGHVS and CDR2 FNYEAQ. Unmatched junction bases numbered 9, after V lost 1 base and J lost 5 bases. As DNA, the CDR3 is TGTGCCAGCAGCTTAGAGCCAGCGGGGCTACAAGATACGCAGTATTTT. Residues: CASSLEPAGLQDTQYF.

J is TRBJ1-5 and V is TRBV28, with no clear D. Germline CDR1 reads MDHEN; CDR2 reads SYDVKM. The CDR3 runs to 12 residues. V gave up 3 bases and J gave up 7 bases, with 7 bases separating them. In DNA, the CDR3 is TGTGCCAGCAGTTTGAACGGCCAGCCCCAGCATTTT. Translating gives CASSLNGQPQHF.

This clonotype qualifies as medium-sized. This chain uses TRBV18 with TRBJ2-3; 7 positions agree with TRBD1. With 3 bases clipped from V and 1 base from J, the junction kept 4 bases outside the gene matches. The CDR3 contains 15 residues. Per the germline V gene, CDR1 is KGHSH and CDR2 is LQKENI. The CDR3 loop is CASSPQGTGTDTQYF. CDR3 in DNA: TGTGCCAGCTCACCGCAAGGGACAGGCACAGATACGCAGTATTTT.

V usage is TRBV28 and J usage is TRBJ1-6; the D gene is possibly TRBD1 (5 bases). Germline-derived CDR1 and CDR2 are MDHEN and SYDVKM. Between the trimmed V and J ends, which lost 6 bases and 7 bases, there was a span of 7 bases. CDR3 length: 12 residues. The CDR3 bases are TGTGCCAGCAGGGGGCCGAATTCACCCCTCCACTTT. Translated: CASRGPNSPLHF. The full variable domain, with the rest looked up from reference TRBV28 and TRBJ1-6, is DVKVTQSSRYLVKRTGEKVFLECVQDMDHENMFWYRQDPGLGLRLIYFSYDVKMKEKGDIPEGYSVSREKKERFSLILESASTNQTSMYLCASRGPNSPLHFGNGTRLTVT.

This clonotype has just a few counts. V is TRBV5-1 and J is TRBJ1-1; 8 positions agree with TRBD1. The CDR3 totals 15 residues. V lost 7 bases to trimming and J lost 4 bases; unmatched junction nucleotides: 12. Germline V gives CDR1 SGHRS, CDR2 YFSETQ. CDR3 in DNA: TGCGCCAGCGGGACAGGCGGTTCTTTGGGCACTGAAGCTTTCTTT. It translates to CASGTGGSLGTEAFF.

The chain links TRBV10-3 to TRBJ1-4; the match to TRBD1 covers 10 bases. The length of the CDR3 is 16 residues. V was pared by 0 bases and J by 5 bases, with 3 bases of the junction left unmatched. The germline V gene has CDR1 ENHRY and CDR2 SYGVKD. The CDR3 nucleotides are TGTGCCATCAGTGAGTCTGGGGGACAGGGGAATGAAAAACTGTTTTTT. Amino acids: CAISESGGQGNEKLFF.

This clonotype qualifies as large. The genes are TRBV19 and TRBJ1-3; D might be TRBD1 (6 bases). V was shortened by 4 bases and J by 3 bases, with 7 bases between the two germline ends. CDR1 and CDR2 (germline): LNHDA, SQIVND (reference sequence). The CDR3 length is 13 residues. CDR3 sequence (DNA): TGTGCCAGTAGTACGACAGGTGGAAACACCATATATTTT. Protein product: CASSTTGGNTIYF.

By share, this clonotype counts as medium-sized. The chain employs TRBV20-1 and TRBJ1-2; 8 bases line up with TRBD1. Germline V gene data show CDR1 as DFQATT and CDR2 as SNEGSKA (reference sequence). The length of the CDR3 is 15 residues. The J segment lost 1 base and the V segment lost 4 bases, leaving 8 bases of the junction unmatched. CDR3: CSATSDRAFNYGYTF. The DNA of the CDR3 is TGCAGTGCTACTTCGGACAGGGCCTTTAACTATGGCTACACCTTC.

This clonotype is labeled medium-sized. The V gene is TRBV12-3 or TRBV12-4, the J gene TRBJ1-5; TRBD1 aligns across 8 bases. The V and J ends lost 7 bases and 1 base, in that order; junction bases with no gene match: 3. This CDR3 contains 14 residues. Written as DNA, the CDR3 is TGTGCCAGCACCGACAGGGGAAGCAATCAGCCCCAGCATTTT. This translates into CASTDRGSNQPQHF.

Judged by abundance, this clonotype is medium-sized. The J gene is TRBJ2-5, the V gene TRBV6-1; weak D call: TRBD1 (5 bases). V shed 2 bases and J shed 2 bases, with 15 bases lying between them. This CDR3 is built from 16 residues. Germline V gene data show CDR1 as MNHNS and CDR2 as SASEGT. CDR3 sequence (DNA): TGTGCCAGCAGTGAACAGGGCGGTACCTCACAAGAGACCCAGTACTTC. Its protein product is CASSEQGGTSQETQYF.

Sample share makes this clonotype medium-sized. The V and J genes are TRBV6-5 and TRBJ1-1, with 7 bases matching TRBD1. The J segment lost 4 bases and the V segment lost 8 bases, leaving 7 bases of the junction unmatched. The length of the CDR3 is 13 residues. The germline V gene has CDR1 MNHEY and CDR2 SVGAGI. The CDR3, as DNA: TGTGCCAGCTGCCTAGGGGGCTGCACTGAAGCTTTCTTT. As protein: CASCLGGCTEAFF.

The sample holds a few counts of this clonotype. The chain carries TRBV29-1 and TRBJ2-3; 11 bases are a match to TRBD1. CDR1 is SQVTM and CDR2 is ANQGSEA in the germline V gene. The V and J ends lost 4 bases and 4 bases, in that order; junction bases with no gene match: 1. This CDR3 spans 13 amino acids. The CDR3: CSVGTGGPDTQYF. The CDR3 DNA follows: TGCAGCGTTGGGACAGGGGGCCCAGATACGCAGTATTTT.

As to this clonotype: This may arise from a read error, as a much more abundant clone is one base away. The chain is built from TRBV6-4 and TRBJ2-1, with D perhaps TRBD2 (5 bases). CDR3 size: 11 residues. V was trimmed by 5 bases and J by 11 bases, leaving 10 bases between them. Germline V lookup: CDR1 MRHNA, CDR2 SNTAGT. The CDR3 protein is CASSYGDKQFF. In DNA, the CDR3 is TGTGCCAGCAGTTACGGGGATAAGCAGTTCTTC.

By sample share, this clonotype is medium-sized. The genes are TRBV30 and TRBJ1-1; unclear D gene. CDR1 and CDR2 from the germline V gene are GTSNPN and SVGIG (reference sequence). CDR3 length: 13 residues. Trimming removed 2 bases from V and 4 bases from J, with 11 bases in between. The DNA of the CDR3 is TGTGCCTGGAGTATGGTGAGGGCCACTGAAGCTTTCTTT. This translates into CAWSMVRATEAFF.

V gene TRBV4-1 combines with J gene TRBJ1-6, with 11 bases lining up with TRBD1. V was pared by 1 base and J by 7 bases, with 6 bases of the junction left unmatched. CDR1 and CDR2 (germline): MGHRA, YSYEKL. The CDR3 runs 17 residues. CDR3 sequence: CASSQAGQGARNSPLHF. The CDR3 nucleotides are TGCGCCAGCAGCCAAGCTGGACAGGGGGCGCGAAATTCACCCCTCCACTTT.

In the case of this clonotype: An end of the junction differs from the germline gene, which may be a read error. The chain has TRBV7-2 and TRBJ1-1; D might be TRBD1 (5 bases). The CDR3 totals 13 residues. Germline CDR1 and CDR2: SGHTA and FQGNSA. The CDR3 sequence: CASGLAGGREAFF. The DNA for the CDR3 is TGTGCCAGCGGCTTAGCTGGGGGGAGGGAAGCTTTCTTT.

This clonotype ranks as medium-sized. The V and J genes are TRBV7-2 and TRBJ2-1, with a weak D call TRBD1 (6 bases). V shed 4 bases and J shed 2 bases, with 12 bases lying between them. This CDR3 has 15 residues. CDR1 is SGHTA, CDR2 FQGNSA, per germline. In DNA, the CDR3 is TGTGCCAGCAGCTCAACAGGGCTCGCCTACAATGAGCAGTTCTTC. This encodes CASSSTGLAYNEQFF.